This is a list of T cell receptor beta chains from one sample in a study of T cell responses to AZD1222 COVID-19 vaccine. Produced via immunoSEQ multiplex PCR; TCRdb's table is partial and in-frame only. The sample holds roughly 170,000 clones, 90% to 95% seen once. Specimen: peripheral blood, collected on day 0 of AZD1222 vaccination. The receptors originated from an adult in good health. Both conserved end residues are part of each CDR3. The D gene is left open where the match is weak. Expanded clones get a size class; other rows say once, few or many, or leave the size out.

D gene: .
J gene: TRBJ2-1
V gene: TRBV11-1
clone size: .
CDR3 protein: CASSRARDSYNEQFF
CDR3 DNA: TGTGCCAGCAGCCGAGCAAGGGATTCCTACAATGAGCAGTTCTTC

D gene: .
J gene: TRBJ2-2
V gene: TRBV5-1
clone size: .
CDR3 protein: CASSSQGVESTGELFF
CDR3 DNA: TGCGCCAGCAGCTCACAGGGTGTGGAGTCCACCGGGGAGCTGTTTTTT

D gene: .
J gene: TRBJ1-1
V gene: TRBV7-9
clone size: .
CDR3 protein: CASRRQENTEAFF
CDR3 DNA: TGTGCCAGCAGACGACAGGAGAACACTGAAGCTTTCTTT

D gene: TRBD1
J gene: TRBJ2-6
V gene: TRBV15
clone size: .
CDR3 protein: CATSRPRQGATRSGANVLTF
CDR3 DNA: TGTGCCACCAGCAGACCAAGACAGGGGGCTACCCGCTCTGGGGCCAACGTCCTGACTTTC

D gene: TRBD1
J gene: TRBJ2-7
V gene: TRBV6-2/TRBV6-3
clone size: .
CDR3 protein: CASSYSYRGLYEQYF
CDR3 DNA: TGTGCCAGCAGTTACTCGTACAGGGGGCTGTACGAGCAGTACTTC

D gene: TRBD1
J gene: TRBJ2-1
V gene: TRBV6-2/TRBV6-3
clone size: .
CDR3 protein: CASSYSIGLGQEANEQFF
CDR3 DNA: TGTGCCAGCAGTTACTCGATTGGGCTGGGACAGGAGGCCAATGAGCAGTTCTTC

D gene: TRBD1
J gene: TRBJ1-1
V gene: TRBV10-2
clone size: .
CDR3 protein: CASSPSGTETLNTEAFF
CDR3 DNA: TGCGCCAGCAGCCCTTCCGGGACAGAAACCTTGAACACTGAAGCTTTCTTT

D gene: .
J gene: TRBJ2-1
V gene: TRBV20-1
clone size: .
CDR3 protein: CSASLVRGLNEQFF
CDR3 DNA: TGCAGTGCTAGTCTCGTCAGGGGCTTGAATGAGCAGTTCTTC

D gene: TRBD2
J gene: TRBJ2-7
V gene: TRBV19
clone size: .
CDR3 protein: CASRPSWTSGDSYEQYF
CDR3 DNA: TGTGCCAGTCGACCATCCTGGACTAGCGGGGATTCCTACGAGCAGTACTTC

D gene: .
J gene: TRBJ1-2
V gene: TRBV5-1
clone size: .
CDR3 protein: CASSLVTGGNYGYTF
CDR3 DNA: TGCGCCAGCAGCTTGGTTACCGGGGGCAACTATGGCTACACCTTC

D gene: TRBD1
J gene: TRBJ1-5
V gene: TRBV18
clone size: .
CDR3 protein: CASSRGDRGQPQHF
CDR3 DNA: TGTGCCAGCTCACGAGGGGACAGGGGACAGCCCCAGCATTTT

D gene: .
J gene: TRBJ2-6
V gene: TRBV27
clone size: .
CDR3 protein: CASSLSSGAGGANVLTF
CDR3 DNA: TGTGCCAGCAGTTTGTCCTCGGGGGCAGGGGGGGCCAACGTCCTGACTTTC

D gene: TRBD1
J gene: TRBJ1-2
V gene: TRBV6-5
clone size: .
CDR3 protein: CASSYVGQGRAYGYTF
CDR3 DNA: TGTGCCAGCAGTTACGTGGGACAGGGGCGTGCCTATGGCTACACCTTC

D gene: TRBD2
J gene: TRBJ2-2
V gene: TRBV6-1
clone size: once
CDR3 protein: CASSDWGGTDTGELFF
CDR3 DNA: TGTGCCAGCAGTGATTGGGGGGGGACGGACACCGGGGAGCTGTTTTTT

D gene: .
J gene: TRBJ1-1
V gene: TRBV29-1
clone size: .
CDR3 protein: CSVDTFRQLNTEAFF
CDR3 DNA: TGCAGCGTTGACACCTTTCGGCAACTCAACACTGAAGCTTTCTTT

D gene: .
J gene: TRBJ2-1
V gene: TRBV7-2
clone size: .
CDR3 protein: CASSLLTGNEQFF
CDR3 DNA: TGTGCCAGCAGCTTACTTACAGGGAATGAGCAGTTCTTC

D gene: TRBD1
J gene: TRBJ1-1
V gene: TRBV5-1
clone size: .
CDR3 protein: CASRIQDREDTEAFF
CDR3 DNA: TGCGCCAGCAGAATACAAGACAGGGAGGACACTGAAGCTTTCTTT

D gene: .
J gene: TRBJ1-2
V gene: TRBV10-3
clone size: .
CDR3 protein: CAIGTDYGYTF
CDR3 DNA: TGTGCCATTGGGACGGACTATGGCTACACCTTC

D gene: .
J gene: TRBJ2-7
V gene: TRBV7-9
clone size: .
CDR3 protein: CASSSRGSYEQYF
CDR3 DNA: TGTGCCAGCAGCTCCCGGGGCTCCTACGAGCAGTACTTC

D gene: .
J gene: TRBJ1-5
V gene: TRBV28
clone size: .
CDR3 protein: CASSPLGGGNQPQHF
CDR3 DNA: TGTGCCAGCAGTCCCCTAGGGGGGGGGAATCAGCCCCAGCATTTT

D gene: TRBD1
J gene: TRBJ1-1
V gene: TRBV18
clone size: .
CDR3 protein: CASSLFSSGTENTEAFF
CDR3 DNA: TGTGCCAGCTCACTCTTTTCTTCTGGGACAGAGAACACTGAAGCTTTCTTT

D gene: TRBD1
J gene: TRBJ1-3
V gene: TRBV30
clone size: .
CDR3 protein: CAWRLLGQGVNTIYF
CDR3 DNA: TGTGCCTGGAGACTCCTTGGACAGGGTGTAAACACCATATATTTT

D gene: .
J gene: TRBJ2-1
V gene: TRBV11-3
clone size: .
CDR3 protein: CASSHLLAPLGYNEQFF
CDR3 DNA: TGTGCCAGCAGCCATCTATTAGCCCCGCTTGGCTACAATGAGCAGTTCTTC

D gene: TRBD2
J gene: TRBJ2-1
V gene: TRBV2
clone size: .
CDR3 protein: CASSGPSGADEQFF
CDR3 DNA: TGTGCCAGCAGTGGGCCTAGCGGGGCCGATGAGCAGTTCTTC

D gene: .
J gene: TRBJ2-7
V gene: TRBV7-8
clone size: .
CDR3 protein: CASSLSYTTSSYEQYF
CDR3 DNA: TGTGCCAGCAGCTTAAGTTACACCACCTCCTCCTACGAGCAGTACTTC

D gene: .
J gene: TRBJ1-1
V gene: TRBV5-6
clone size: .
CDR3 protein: CASSFRYLTEAFF
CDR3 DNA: TGTGCCAGCAGCTTCCGGTATCTCACTGAAGCTTTCTTT

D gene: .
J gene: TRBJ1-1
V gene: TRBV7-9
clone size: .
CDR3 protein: CASSLTNTEAFF
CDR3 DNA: TGTGCCAGCAGCCTTACGAACACTGAAGCTTTCTTT

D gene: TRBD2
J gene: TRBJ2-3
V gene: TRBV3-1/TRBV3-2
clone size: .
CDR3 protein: CASSERLAGGWDTQYF
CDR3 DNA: TGTGCCAGCAGCGAACGTTTAGCGGGGGGCTGGGATACGCAGTATTTT

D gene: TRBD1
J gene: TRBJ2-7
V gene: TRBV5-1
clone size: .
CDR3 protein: CASSPTTGDDEQYF
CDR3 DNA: TGCGCCAGCAGCCCAACCACAGGGGACGACGAGCAGTACTTC

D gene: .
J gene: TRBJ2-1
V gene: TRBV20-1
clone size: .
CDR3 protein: CSASSLSVYNEQFF
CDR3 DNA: TGCAGTGCTAGTAGCCTCTCCGTCTACAATGAGCAGTTCTTC

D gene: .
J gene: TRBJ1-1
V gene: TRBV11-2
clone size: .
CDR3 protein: CASSLISETEAFF
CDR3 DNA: TGTGCCAGCAGCTTGATCTCGGAAACTGAAGCTTTCTTT

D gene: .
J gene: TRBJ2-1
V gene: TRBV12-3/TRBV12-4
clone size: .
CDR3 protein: CASSSSSYNEQFF
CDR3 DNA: TGTGCCAGCAGCTCTTCCTCCTACAATGAGCAGTTCTTC

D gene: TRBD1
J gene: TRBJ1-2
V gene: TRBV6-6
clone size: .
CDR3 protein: CASSYYQGAPSGYTF
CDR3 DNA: TGTGCCAGCAGTTACTACCAGGGGGCGCCTTCTGGCTACACCTTC

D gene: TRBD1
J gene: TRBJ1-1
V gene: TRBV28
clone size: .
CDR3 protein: CASKGQGWLKRHGHTEAFF
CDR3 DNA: TGTGCCAGCAAGGGACAGGGTTGGTTGAAAAGGCACGGGCACACTGAAGCTTTCTTT

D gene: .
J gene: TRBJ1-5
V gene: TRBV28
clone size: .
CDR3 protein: CASSLFRGSYSNQPQHF
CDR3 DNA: TGTGCCAGCAGTTTATTCAGGGGTTCCTATAGCAATCAGCCCCAGCATTTT

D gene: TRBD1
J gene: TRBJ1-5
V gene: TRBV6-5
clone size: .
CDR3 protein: CASRTGGGNQPQHF
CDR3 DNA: TGTGCCAGCAGAACAGGGGGCGGCAATCAGCCCCAGCATTTT

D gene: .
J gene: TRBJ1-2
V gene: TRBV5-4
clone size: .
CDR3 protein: CASSLGQVGGYTF
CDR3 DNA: TGTGCCAGCAGCTTGGGCCAGGTGGGGGGCTACACCTTC

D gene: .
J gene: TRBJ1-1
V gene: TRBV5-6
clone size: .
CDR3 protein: CASSLWGAKNTEAFF
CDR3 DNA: TGTGCCAGCAGCTTGTGGGGGGCGAAGAACACTGAAGCTTTCTTT

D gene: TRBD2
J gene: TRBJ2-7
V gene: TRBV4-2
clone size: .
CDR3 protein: CASSHLAGGNSYEQYF
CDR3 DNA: TGTGCCAGCAGCCATCTAGCGGGGGGGAATTCCTACGAGCAGTACTTC

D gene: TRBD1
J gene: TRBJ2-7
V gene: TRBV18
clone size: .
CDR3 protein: CASSPQQGEQYF
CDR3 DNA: TGTGCCAGCTCGCCACAACAGGGGGAGCAGTACTTC

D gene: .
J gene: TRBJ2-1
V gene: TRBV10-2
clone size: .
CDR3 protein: CASSPPGGKNEQFF
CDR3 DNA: TGCGCCAGCTCCCCCCCTGGGGGTAAGAATGAGCAGTTCTTC

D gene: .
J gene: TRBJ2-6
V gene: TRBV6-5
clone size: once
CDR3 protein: CASSYSSGAGANVLTF
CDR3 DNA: TGTGCCAGCAGTTACTCGTCCGGGGCTGGGGCCAACGTCCTGACTTTC

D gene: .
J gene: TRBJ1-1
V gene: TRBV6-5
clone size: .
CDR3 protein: CASSYSARPVTAEAFF
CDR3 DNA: TGTGCCAGCAGTTACTCTGCTCGGCCGGTGACAGCTGAAGCTTTCTTT

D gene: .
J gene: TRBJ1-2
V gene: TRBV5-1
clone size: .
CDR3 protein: CASSLGDGDYGYTF
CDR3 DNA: TGCGCCAGCAGCTTGGGGGACGGGGACTATGGCTACACCTTC

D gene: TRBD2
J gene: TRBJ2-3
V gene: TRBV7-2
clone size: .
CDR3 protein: CASSLDGVAGGYDTQYF
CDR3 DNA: TGTGCCAGCAGCTTAGACGGGGTAGCGGGGGGTTACGATACGCAGTATTTT